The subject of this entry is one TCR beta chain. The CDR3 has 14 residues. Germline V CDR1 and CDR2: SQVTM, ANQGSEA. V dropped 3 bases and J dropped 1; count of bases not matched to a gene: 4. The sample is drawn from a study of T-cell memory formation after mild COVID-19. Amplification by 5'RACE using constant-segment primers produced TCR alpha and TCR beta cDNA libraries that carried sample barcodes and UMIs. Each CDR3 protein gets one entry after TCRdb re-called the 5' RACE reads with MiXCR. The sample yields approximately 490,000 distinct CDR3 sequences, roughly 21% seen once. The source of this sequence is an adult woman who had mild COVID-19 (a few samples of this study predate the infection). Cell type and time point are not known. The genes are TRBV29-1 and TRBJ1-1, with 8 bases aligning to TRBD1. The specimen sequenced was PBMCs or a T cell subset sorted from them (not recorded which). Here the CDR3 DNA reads TGCAGCGTTGACAGGGGGCGTTGGAACACTGAAGCTTTCTTT. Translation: CSVDRGRWNTEAFF.